What follows is one T cell receptor (beta chain) and its context. What it recognizes is unknown. The junction shows a germline mismatch at one end, possibly a read error. TCRdb reanalysed the 5' RACE reads using MiXCR and keeps one entry per CDR3 protein. The repertoire has roughly 720,000 distinct CDR3 sequences, around a sixth of them found once; the top ten carry around 13%. The sample belongs to a study of identical twins. General study points: Compared with unrelated sharing, twin-shared out-of-frame alpha sequences had more low-probability sequences.

The CDR3 consists of 13 residues. Germline V CDR1 and CDR2: DFQATT, SNEGSKA (reference sequence). The sample was also reused in another study, on T cells expressing NK-cell markers. As reported in that work: It was from sorted CD3+CD56+NKG2C+, CD3+CD56+NKG2C- and CD3+CD56-NKG2C+ T cells that TCR beta repertoires came. In several experiments, sorting was confined to alpha-beta TCR T cells through use of an anti-gamma-delta TCR antibody. Dominant NKG2C+ clonotypes were found to form roughly 1.0-7.5% of CD8+ T cells in 5 or 6 donors.

This clonotype was sampled from a woman aged 18-29 years in good health. The J gene is TRBJ2-4, the V gene TRBV20-1; 7 nucleotides align to TRBD1. The specimen was PBMCs. For the CDR3, the DNA is TGCAGTGCCCCCGGCGAGGACAGGTCGGAAGGGGTTTTC. Protein sequence: CSAPGEDRSEGVF.